This T cell receptor beta chain stems from a study of post-analysis software for immune sequencing data. The study, taken as a whole, reports: Controls had lower frequencies than patients of roughly five TRBV segments, which included TRBV5-6, TRBV5-1 and TRBV20-1.

TCR beta cDNA libraries had unique molecular identifiers. TCRdb redid the calling of the PCR reads with MiXCR, one entry per CDR3 protein. The data hold 350,000 to 500,000 distinct CDR3 sequences, with over 30% observed a single time. The CDR3 is 14 residues long. V lost 1 base and J lost 7, with 16 bases in between. Germline values: CDR1 DFQATT, CDR2 SNEGSKA (reference sequence). Note on this clonotype: Its antigen is as yet unknown.

Sequenced material: blood. V usage is TRBV20-1 and J usage is TRBJ1-2, with D unresolved. The source of this sequence is a girl aged 2 to 10 with multiple sclerosis. CDR3 residues: CSARVQVNEGGYTF. CDR3 DNA sequence: TGCAGTGCTAGAGTCCAAGTTAATGAGGGTGGCTACACCTTC.